What follows are 19 T cell receptor beta chains derived from one specimen sequenced in a study of shared clonotypes between healthy human individuals. TCRdb's table, derived via immunoSEQ multiplex PCR, lists solely in-frame clones and lacks some. The sample contains about 1.5 million clones, 95% to 99% of which appear only once. Sequencing input: naive CD4+ T cells sorted from blood. Subset defined: CD45RA+ positively selected. Receptors were obtained from a man aged 30 to 39 in good health.

This chain connects TRBV18 to TRBJ2-7; the D gene is possibly TRBD2 (6 bases). Germline assignment: CDR1 KGHSH and CDR2 LQKENI. V was trimmed by 3 bases and J by 6 bases, leaving 12 bases between them. The CDR3 runs 13 residues. CDR3 DNA sequence: TGTGCCAGCTCACCGACTAGGTTTGGCGAGCAGTACTTC. This translates into CASSPTRFGEQYF. The whole variable domain, remainder taken from reference TRBV18 and TRBJ2-7, is NAGVMQNPRHLVRRRGQEARLRCSPMKGHSHVYWYRQLPEEGLKFMVYLQKENIIDESGMPKERFSAEFPKEGPSILRIQQVVRGDSAAYFCASSPTRFGEQYFGPGTRLTVT.

This chain connects TRBV11-3 to TRBJ2-7; 8 nucleotides agree with TRBD1. CDR1 SGHNT and CDR2 YENEEA come from the germline V gene. CDR3 length equals 13 residues. V was pared by 5 bases and J by 5 bases, with 5 bases of the junction left unmatched. CDR3 sequence (DNA): TGTGCCAGCAGCCCAGGGGGCAAGGACGAGCAGTACTTC. Amino acid sequence: CASSPGGKDEQYF.

The V gene is TRBV10-3, the J gene TRBJ2-3; a possible D gene is TRBD1 (8 bases). The V and J ends lost 6 bases and 2 bases respectively, with 18 bases between them. There are 16 residues in the CDR3. Germline V lookup: CDR1 ENHRY, CDR2 SYGVKD. The CDR3 is CAIRRLQGGSTDTQYF. DNA of the CDR3: TGTGCCATCAGACGATTACAGGGGGGGTCCACAGATACGCAGTATTTT.

The V and J genes are TRBV4-3 and TRBJ1-5; D uncertain. V was trimmed by 1 base and J by 3 bases, leaving 4 bases between them. CDR1 and CDR2 (germline): LGHNA, YSLEER. The length of the CDR3 is 13 residues. This chain's CDR3 is CASSQVHNQPQHF. DNA for the CDR3: TGCGCCAGCAGCCAAGTACACAATCAGCCCCAGCATTTT.

A note on this clone: This sample includes further DNA sequences coding for the same CDR3. The V gene is TRBV11-3, the J gene TRBJ2-7; 8 bases line up with TRBD1. This CDR3 is 15 amino acids long. The J segment lost 0 bases and the V segment lost 4 bases, leaving 5 bases of the junction unmatched. Germline V gene lookup returns CDR1 SGHNT and CDR2 YENEEA. CDR3 sequence: CASSSGQGTSYEQYF. The DNA for the CDR3 is TGTGCCAGCAGCTCAGGACAGGGTACCTCCTACGAGCAGTACTTC.

The chain has TRBV7-2 and TRBJ2-4, with 7 bases fitting TRBD1. This CDR3 is 15 amino acids long. The V gene end was trimmed by 2 bases and the J gene end by 14 bases; junction bases not matched to a gene: 15. The germline gives CDR1 SGHTA, CDR2 FQGNSA. In nucleotides, the CDR3 is TGTGCCAGCAGCTTAAGTCCTTTGGATGGGGACAGAGAGTACTTC. It yields the protein CASSLSPLDGDREYF.

This chain connects TRBV7-2 to TRBJ2-7; TRBD2 matches 10 bases. CDR3 length equals 14 residues. Germline V gene lookup returns CDR1 SGHTA and CDR2 FQGNSA. V gave up 2 bases and J gave up 3 bases; unmatched junction bases: 1. CDR3 residues: CASSLTSGNYEQYF. The CDR3 region has the DNA TGTGCCAGCAGCTTAACTAGCGGGAACTACGAGCAGTACTTC. The variable domain in full, completed from reference TRBV7-2 and TRBJ2-7, reads GAGVSQSPSNKVTEKGKDVELRCDPISGHTALYWYRQSLGQGLEFLIYFQGNSAPDKSGLPSDRFSAERTGGSVSTLTIQRTQQEDSAVYLCASSLTSGNYEQYFGPGTRLTVT.

The chain links TRBV5-1 to TRBJ2-7; 9 nucleotides match TRBD2. This CDR3 is built from 15 residues. Germline V gene data show CDR1 as SGHRS and CDR2 as YFSETQ. V trimming: 0 bases; J trimming: 4 bases; junction bases outside the gene matches: 5. CDR3 nucleotide sequence: TGCGCCAGCAGCTTGGTTGGCGGGAGGGGTTACGAGCAGTACTTC. Its translation is CASSLVGGRGYEQYF.

The rearrangement links TRBV19 to TRBJ2-1; 8 positions match TRBD2. V gave up 2 bases and J gave up 9 bases; unmatched junction bases: 9. The CDR3 length is 15 residues. Germline CDR1 is LNHDA and CDR2 is SQIVND (reference sequence). CDR3 coding DNA: TGTGCCAGTAGTATACTAGGGGGACTAGTTGGTGAGCAGTTCTTC. Protein product: CASSILGGLVGEQFF.

This chain joins TRBV6-6 and TRBJ2-3; D possibly corresponds to TRBD1 (6 bases). Looked up from germline, CDR1 is MNHNY and CDR2 is SVGAGI (reference sequence). The V and J ends lost 0 bases and 6 bases respectively, with 10 bases between them. The CDR3 is made up of 14 amino acids. The CDR3 protein is CASSYSRGHDTQYF. The CDR3 nucleotides are TGTGCCAGCAGTTACTCGAGGGGACACGATACGCAGTATTTT.

As for this clone: The same CDR3 also results from other DNA sequences found in this sample. The chain recombines TRBV19 with TRBJ2-1, with D possibly matching TRBD2 (5 bases). Germline CDR1 reads LNHDA; CDR2 reads SQIVND (reference sequence). V lost 3 bases to trimming and J lost 6 bases, with 9 bases between them. This CDR3 region has 13 residues. The CDR3 bases are TGTGCCAGTAGTATTGTCGGGGTCAATGAGCAGTTCTTC. Encoded protein: CASSIVGVNEQFF.

The chain links TRBV28 to TRBJ2-7, with D perhaps TRBD1 (6 bases). The germline CDR1 and CDR2 sequences are MDHEN and SYDVKM. Trimming cost V 10 bases and J 6 bases, with 13 bases left between them. This CDR3 contains 11 residues. CDR3 DNA sequence: TGTGCCATCGAACAGGGTGCCGAGCAGTACTTC. This translates into CAIEQGAEQYF.

The V and J genes are TRBV5-1 and TRBJ1-1; 10 bases map to TRBD1. The V gene's germline CDR1 is SGHRS and CDR2 YFSETQ. Trimming at V came to 4 bases and at J to 6 bases, leaving 3 bases not matched to a gene. CDR3 size: 13 residues. The CDR3 sequence is CASSPGTGAEAFF. Here the CDR3 DNA reads TGCGCCAGCAGCCCCGGGACAGGGGCTGAAGCTTTCTTT.

V usage is TRBV18 and J usage is TRBJ2-6; 10 nucleotides align to TRBD2. With 2 bases clipped from V and 1 base from J, the junction kept 11 bases outside the gene matches. CDR1 and CDR2 (germline): KGHSH, LQKENI. This CDR3 has 20 amino acids. The CDR3 loop is CASSPVYLAGELSGANVLTF. The CDR3 coding sequence is TGTGCCAGCTCACCAGTATATCTAGCGGGAGAATTATCTGGGGCCAACGTCCTGACTTTC.

This chain links TRBV27 with TRBJ2-1; D is perhaps TRBD1 or TRBD2 (5 bases each). This CDR3 has 15 amino acids. Germline CDR1 MNHEY, CDR2 SMNVEV (reference sequence). V lost 4 bases, J lost 3 bases, and 13 bases lay in between. DNA of the CDR3: TGTGCCAGCAGTTCCCCGGGACGGGGCTACAATGAGCAGTTCTTC. Protein: CASSSPGRGYNEQFF.

This chain uses TRBV29-1 with TRBJ2-1; D may be TRBD2 (6 bases). V shed 6 bases and J shed 0 bases, with 12 bases lying between them. The CDR3 length is 14 residues. Germline lookup yields CDR1 SQVTM and CDR2 ANQGSEA. Here the CDR3 DNA reads TGCAGCGTCGCGGGACGTCACTCCTACAATGAGCAGTTCTTC. Translating gives CSVAGRHSYNEQFF.

This clone was detected a few times. Distinct nucleotide sequences in the sample also encode this CDR3. V usage is TRBV9 and J usage is TRBJ2-2; D is ambiguous. The V end was cut by 0 bases, the J end by 1 base, with 4 bases between. This CDR3 region has 14 residues. From germline, CDR1 is SGDLS and CDR2 YYNGEE. The CDR3, as DNA: TGTGCCAGCAGCGTAGGACAGAACACCGGGGAGCTGTTTTTT. Translated: CASSVGQNTGELFF.

This clone showed up just once. This sequence joins TRBV7-9 and TRBJ2-7; no clear D gene. The CDR3 loop spans 17 amino acids. The germline V and J ends were trimmed by 0 bases and 0 bases, with 15 bases remaining between them. From germline, CDR1 is SEHNR and CDR2 FQNEAQ (reference sequence). CDR3 sequence reads: CASSLAGSAVDSYEQYF. The CDR3 DNA reads as TGTGCCAGCAGCTTAGCCGGTTCGGCGGTAGACTCCTACGAGCAGTACTTC.

The gene calls are TRBV11-2 and TRBJ2-5; D gene ambiguous. Germline V gene data show CDR1 as SGHAT and CDR2 as FQNNGV. V dropped 4 bases and J dropped 1 base, with 13 bases sitting between them. This CDR3 region has 15 residues. The CDR3 spells CASSYPGAAQETQYF. The DNA of the CDR3 is TGTGCCAGCAGCTATCCGGGCGCAGCCCAAGAGACCCAGTACTTC.